A selection of T cell receptor beta chains follows, all from one sample in a study of blood T cell repertoires in COVID-19. Clones were read by immunoSEQ multiplex PCR, and TCRdb kept only the in-frame ones, dropping some. This table holds roughly 300,000 clones, 86% found once. The sample taken for sequencing was peripheral blood. All receptors derive from a woman aged 45-65 years with acute or convalescent COVID-19. Each CDR3 is given with its conserved first and last residue.

v_gene: TRBV25-1
j_gene: TRBJ2-1
CDR3aa: CASYTSFEQFF

v_gene: TRBV19
j_gene: TRBJ1-5
CDR3aa: CASLPAGTGARSNQPQHF

v_gene: TRBV7-9
j_gene: TRBJ1-3
CDR3aa: CASSTLDGDSGNTIYF

v_gene: TRBV27
j_gene: TRBJ1-5
CDR3aa: CASSRDIDQPQHF

v_gene: TRBV19
j_gene: TRBJ2-2
CDR3aa: CASSRGQLTGELFF

v_gene: TRBV5-1
j_gene: TRBJ1-5
CDR3aa: CASSHTGMGNQPQHF

v_gene: TRBV5-4
j_gene: TRBJ2-1
CDR3aa: CASSSSYHRDNEQFF

v_gene: TRBV7-8
j_gene: TRBJ1-6
CDR3aa: CASTFGGKGSPLHF

v_gene: TRBV19
j_gene: TRBJ1-5
CDR3aa: CASSISQASYSNQPQHF

v_gene: TRBV14
j_gene: TRBJ2-5
CDR3aa: CASSQSLRYQETQYF

v_gene: TRBV28
j_gene: TRBJ1-4
CDR3aa: CASSLFLRDRAGKLFF

v_gene: TRBV11-1
j_gene: TRBJ2-1
CDR3aa: CASSQGATSGVNEQFF

v_gene: TRBV7-9
j_gene: TRBJ1-4
CDR3aa: CASSLQGAIEKLFF

v_gene: TRBV24-1
j_gene: TRBJ2-3
CDR3aa: CATEEGTSTDTQYF

v_gene: TRBV29-1
j_gene: TRBJ1-4
CDR3aa: CSASGPGSNEKLFF

v_gene: TRBV5-1
j_gene: TRBJ2-7
CDR3aa: CASSLSNQGREQYF

v_gene: TRBV29-1
j_gene: TRBJ1-2
CDR3aa: CSADRGDYGYTF

v_gene: TRBV30
j_gene: TRBJ2-3
CDR3aa: CAWSVLAGLSTDTQYF

v_gene: TRBV7-3
j_gene: TRBJ2-5
CDR3aa: CASSLWTPGQGSGETQYF

v_gene: TRBV29-1
j_gene: TRBJ2-1
CDR3aa: CSVREDRWEYNEQFF

v_gene: TRBV5-1
j_gene: TRBJ1-1
CDR3aa: CASSWGDSTQTEAFF

v_gene: TRBV28
j_gene: TRBJ1-2
CDR3aa: CASSPRTVRGYGYTF

v_gene: TRBV7-2
j_gene: TRBJ2-7
CDR3aa: CASQKPYYEQYF

v_gene: TRBV29-1
j_gene: TRBJ2-1
CDR3aa: CSVEYAVGNYYNNEQFF

v_gene: TRBV7-2
j_gene: TRBJ2-2
CDR3aa: CASSFRQTGELFF

v_gene: TRBV19
j_gene: TRBJ1-2
CDR3aa: CATEAWAGHGYTF

v_gene: TRBV27
j_gene: TRBJ2-2
CDR3aa: CASNTDRGHTGELFF

v_gene: TRBV27
j_gene: TRBJ1-2
CDR3aa: CASSFLGAYSDYTF

v_gene: TRBV24-1
j_gene: TRBJ2-3
CDR3aa: CAIKPGTGGSTDTQYF

v_gene: TRBV18
j_gene: TRBJ2-5
CDR3aa: CASSQPGLAGSETQYF

v_gene: TRBV5-4
j_gene: TRBJ2-7
CDR3aa: CASSRDSSSYEQYF

v_gene: TRBV29-1
j_gene: TRBJ2-6
CDR3aa: CSARDSDRSSGANVLTF

v_gene: TRBV5-5
j_gene: TRBJ2-5
CDR3aa: CASSSHKRSGETQYF

v_gene: TRBV21-1
j_gene: TRBJ1-5
CDR3aa: CASSIGGSNQPQHF

v_gene: TRBV24-1
j_gene: TRBJ2-1
CDR3aa: CATSDSSGGPYNEQFF

v_gene: TRBV7-9
j_gene: TRBJ2-7
CDR3aa: CASSAGLAIRYEQYF

v_gene: TRBV9
j_gene: TRBJ2-5
CDR3aa: CASSVAGTSRGLGRETQYF

v_gene: TRBV5-1
j_gene: TRBJ2-5
CDR3aa: CASSLNGQPQETQYF

v_gene: TRBV12-3/TRBV12-4
j_gene: TRBJ1-1
CDR3aa: CASRQIQALRAFF

v_gene: TRBV6-2/TRBV6-3
j_gene: TRBJ2-1
CDR3aa: CASSYGLAEFNEQFF

v_gene: TRBV4-3
j_gene: TRBJ1-2
CDR3aa: CASSQESGRYGYTF

v_gene: TRBV30
j_gene: TRBJ1-3
CDR3aa: CAWRENGNTIYF

v_gene: TRBV7-2
j_gene: TRBJ1-6
CDR3aa: CASSLEANSPLHF

v_gene: TRBV19
j_gene: TRBJ2-7
CDR3aa: CASTRETGTYEQYF

v_gene: TRBV4-3
j_gene: TRBJ2-7
CDR3aa: CASSQGTRLEQYF

v_gene: TRBV6-2/TRBV6-3
j_gene: TRBJ1-1
CDR3aa: CASRPAGIEAFF

v_gene: TRBV5-1
j_gene: TRBJ2-7
CDR3aa: CASSLTSARGYEQYF

v_gene: TRBV4-1
j_gene: TRBJ2-1
CDR3aa: CASSQGVAGTHNEQFF

v_gene: TRBV10-3
j_gene: TRBJ2-7
CDR3aa: CAISESLMKGQGSYEQYF

v_gene: TRBV9
j_gene: TRBJ1-4
CDR3aa: CASSAGTGGREKLFF

v_gene: TRBV9
j_gene: TRBJ2-2
CDR3aa: CASSVGLAGGNGELFF

v_gene: TRBV28
j_gene: TRBJ1-2
CDR3aa: CASSLRFFGGRSYGYTF

v_gene: TRBV7-3
j_gene: TRBJ1-2
CDR3aa: CASSLLSTGSIYGYTF

v_gene: TRBV27
j_gene: TRBJ1-1
CDR3aa: CASSFQYHTEAFF

v_gene: TRBV7-9
j_gene: TRBJ1-4
CDR3aa: CASRRGTGGRATNEKLFF